This entry lists 28 T cell receptor beta chains sequenced from one sample in a study of beta chain features in type 1 diabetes. Study-wide findings and caveats: Shorter TCRB CDR3s, moderately but significantly so, were found in Type 1 diabetes patients in all four CD4+ subsets.

What was sequenced were expressed TCRB transcripts, since all of the isolated RNA had been reverse transcribed. Sequenced by immunoSEQ multiplex PCR; TCRdb stores in-frame clones only, minus some. The table has 350,000 to 450,000 clones, 10% to 15% seen once. No antigen is known for these receptors. The sample comprised naive CD4+ T cells from blood. These TCRs come from a woman aged 18-29 years with type 1 diabetes.

This chain joins TRBV7-9 and TRBJ2-3; D is uncertain. Germline V gene sequence: CDR1 SEHNR, CDR2 FQNEAQ (reference sequence). With 2 bases removed from V and 2 bases from J, the gap between germline ends came to 8 bases. The length of the CDR3 is 14 residues. The CDR3 nucleotides read TGTGCCAGCAGCTTAAACGAGGCCACAGATACGCAGTATTTT. Its translation is CASSLNEATDTQYF. Based on the CDR3 plus reference TRBV7-9 and TRBJ2-3, the full variable domain is DTGVSQNPRHKITKRGQNVTFRCDPISEHNRLYWYRQTLGQGPEFLTYFQNEAQLEKSRLLSDRFSAERPKGSFSTLEIQRTEQGDSAMYLCASSLNEATDTQYFGPGTRLTVL.

Comment on this clone: Other DNA sequences in the sample encode the same CDR3. V and J are TRBV30 and TRBJ1-3, with 7 bases fitting TRBD1. Germline V gives CDR1 GTSNPN, CDR2 SVGIG (reference sequence). The CDR3 has 14 amino acids. The J segment lost 0 bases and the V segment lost 3 bases, leaving 2 bases of the junction unmatched. The CDR3 coding sequence is TGTGCCTGGAGCACAGGGGTCTCTGGAAACACCATATATTTT. This sequence encodes CAWSTGVSGNTIYF.

The chain joins TRBV7-9 to TRBJ1-1, with D hard to call. The CDR3 consists of 11 residues. Trimming pared 7 bases from V and 1 base from J, leaving 4 bases between. Germline lookup yields CDR1 SEHNR and CDR2 FQNEAQ (reference sequence). The CDR3 nucleotides are TGTGCCAGCACCCGGAACACTGAAGCTTTCTTT. Translated, it gives CASTRNTEAFF.

A few counts support this clone. The chain has TRBV7-9 and TRBJ1-2; possibly TRBD1 for D (6 bases). V shed 5 bases and J shed 5 bases, with 9 bases lying between them. The CDR3 is 12 amino acids. Per germline, CDR1 SEHNR and CDR2 FQNEAQ (reference sequence). CDR3 protein: CASSITGYGYTF. The CDR3 nucleotides read TGTGCCAGCAGCATAACAGGGTATGGCTACACCTTC.

The J gene is TRBJ1-1, the V gene TRBV10-3; 9 bases align to TRBD1. V lost 0 bases to trimming and J lost 1 base; unmatched junction nucleotides: 0. CDR3 length: 15 residues. Germline V gives CDR1 ENHRY, CDR2 SYGVKD. CDR3 region: CAISESGQGNTEAFF. The CDR3 DNA reads TGTGCCATCAGTGAGTCGGGACAGGGGAACACTGAAGCTTTCTTT.

The chain couples TRBV9 to TRBJ2-7, with 7 bases identical to TRBD2. CDR3 length: 15 amino acids. V trimming: 4 bases; J trimming: 2 bases; junction bases outside the gene matches: 9. The germline V gene has CDR1 SGDLS and CDR2 YYNGEE. The CDR3 DNA reads TGTGCCAGCAGCATCCGGGAGGAAGGGGCCTACGAGCAGTACTTC. Translated: CASSIREEGAYEQYF.

The CDR3 reads CATSRDPGGRETQYF. The DNA for the CDR3 is TGTGCCACCAGCAGAGATCCGGGGGGCCGAGAGACCCAGTACTTC. J is TRBJ2-5 and V is TRBV15; D possibly corresponds to TRBD2 (7 bases). The CDR3 loop spans 15 amino acids. Germline values: CDR1 LNHNV, CDR2 YYDKDF (reference sequence). V lost 0 bases and J 4 bases, leaving 12 bases between the germline ends.

The genes are TRBV16 and TRBJ1-4; D is possibly TRBD1 (5 bases). The V end lost 3 bases, the J end lost 8 bases, and 16 bases lay between the germline ends. This CDR3 has 15 amino acids. Looked up from germline, CDR1 is KGHSY and CDR2 is FQNENV. DNA for the CDR3: TGTGCCAGCAGCCAGCATGATAGGGGTGAAGAAAAACTGTTTTTT. Protein sequence: CASSQHDRGEEKLFF.

V and J are TRBV9 and TRBJ2-1; 7 bases align to TRBD2. Per the germline V gene, CDR1 is SGDLS and CDR2 is YYNGEE. Trimming at V came to 0 bases and at J to 2 bases, leaving 5 bases not matched to a gene. This CDR3 spans 16 amino acids. The CDR3 sequence: CASSVDPSGTYNEQFF. The CDR3 DNA reads as TGTGCCAGCAGCGTAGATCCTAGCGGCACCTACAATGAGCAGTTCTTC.

The chain joins TRBV28 to TRBJ1-1; possibly TRBD1 for D (5 bases). The length of the CDR3 is 14 residues. Germline V lookup: CDR1 MDHEN, CDR2 SYDVKM. Trimming removed 5 bases from V and 3 bases from J, with 13 bases in between. The CDR3 DNA is TGTGCCAGCAGTCCGACCGGGGGTTACACTGAAGCTTTCTTT. Translated: CASSPTGGYTEAFF.

This chain uses TRBV5-1 with TRBJ2-7, with TRBD1 identical over 7 bases. V shed 4 bases and J 1 base; nucleotides not matched to a gene: 11. The CDR3 runs to 16 residues. Germline V gives CDR1 SGHRS, CDR2 YFSETQ. The CDR3 sequence: CASSELQGYGSYEQYF. CDR3 nucleotide sequence: TGCGCCAGCAGCGAATTACAGGGGTATGGATCCTACGAGCAGTACTTC.

The CDR3 nucleotides are TGCAGCGTTGGGACAGGGCACACAGATACGCAGTATTTT. Translation gives CSVGTGHTDTQYF. V gene TRBV29-1 combines with J gene TRBJ2-3, with 8 bases lining up with TRBD1. The length of the CDR3 is 13 residues. Germline CDR1 is SQVTM and CDR2 is ANQGSEA. The trim removed 4 bases at V and 2 bases at J, leaving 2 bases unmatched.

This chain links TRBV5-6 with TRBJ1-3, with D unresolved. Looked up from germline, CDR1 is SGHDT and CDR2 is YYEEEE. CDR3 length equals 14 residues. Trimming took off 4 bases at V and 3 bases at J, with 11 bases between the two ends. CDR3: CASSATSVGNTIYF. CDR3 bases: TGTGCCAGCAGCGCCACGAGTGTTGGAAACACCATATATTTT. The full variable domain, with the rest looked up from reference TRBV5-6 and TRBJ1-3, is DAGVTQSPTHLIKTRGQQVTLRCSPKSGHDTVSWYQQALGQGPQFIFQYYEEEERQRGNFPDRFSGHQFPNYSSELNVNALLLGDSALYLCASSATSVGNTIYFGEGSWLTVV.

The chain recombines TRBV28 with TRBJ2-3; D not resolved. The CDR3 covers 11 residues. V was cut by 6 bases and J by 2 bases, with 3 bases left in between. Germline V gene lookup returns CDR1 MDHEN and CDR2 SYDVKM. DNA for the CDR3: TGTGCCAGCAGCTACACAGATACGCAGTATTTT. It specifies CASSYTDTQYF.

This clone occurred a few times. This sequence joins TRBV7-9 and TRBJ1-1; 7 bases are a match to TRBD1. V was clipped by 4 bases and J by 7 bases; unmatched bases: 9. The CDR3 spans 14 residues. The germline CDR1 and CDR2 sequences are SEHNR and FQNEAQ (reference sequence). Here the CDR3 reads CASSSQGSQGEAFF. The CDR3 DNA reads as TGTGCCAGCAGCTCACAGGGGAGTCAAGGTGAAGCTTTCTTT.

In this sample, this clone turned up a few times. This rearrangement joins TRBV30 to TRBJ2-3, with D possibly being TRBD1 (5 bases). Trimming pared 1 base from V and 2 bases from J, leaving 10 bases between. Germline V gene sequence: CDR1 GTSNPN, CDR2 SVGIG (reference sequence). The CDR3 runs 14 residues. In nucleotides, the CDR3 is TGTGCCTGGAGTGGGGTAGGGGCCACAGATACGCAGTATTTT. Amino acid sequence: CAWSGVGATDTQYF. Complete variable domain (other parts from reference TRBV30 and TRBJ2-3): SQTIHQWPATLVQPVGSPLSLECTVEGTSNPNLYWYRQAAGRGLQLLFYSVGIGQISSEVPQNLSASRPQDRQFILSSKKLLLSDSGFYLCAWSGVGATDTQYFGPGTRLTVL.

This clone was detected only a few times. One junction end disagrees with the germline gene, perhaps due to a read error. J is TRBJ1-6 and V is TRBV5-1; TRBD1 agrees at 7 bases. The CDR3 is 14 residues long. Germline loops: CDR1 SGHRS, CDR2 YFSETQ. CDR3 residues: CASSLDRNNSPLHF. CDR3 DNA sequence: TGCGCCAGCAGTTTGGACAGGAATAATTCACCCCTCCACTTT.

This chain joins TRBV2 and TRBJ2-7; 8 positions match TRBD1. The CDR3 length is 15 residues. The V gene's germline CDR1 is SNHLY and CDR2 FYNNEI. Losses at the gene ends were 6 bases for V and 5 bases for J; bases not matched to a gene: 12. In DNA form, the CDR3 reads TGTGCCAGCAGATTCCGGGACAGGAGGTTCGACGAGCAGTACTTC. Protein product: CASRFRDRRFDEQYF.

This clone showed up just a few times. The chain employs TRBV18 and TRBJ2-3, with TRBD2 as a possible D gene (5 bases). CDR3 length equals 13 residues. V dropped 6 bases and J dropped 4 bases, with 11 bases sitting between them. Germline-derived CDR1 and CDR2 are KGHSH and LQKENI. The CDR3 DNA is TGTGCCAGCTCCCGCGGGTCTGCAGATACGCAGTATTTT. It translates to CASSRGSADTQYF. Full variable domain (missing parts from reference TRBV18 and TRBJ2-3): NAGVMQNPRHLVRRRGQEARLRCSPMKGHSHVYWYRQLPEEGLKFMVYLQKENIIDESGMPKERFSAEFPKEGPSILRIQQVVRGDSAAYFCASSRGSADTQYFGPGTRLTVL.

The sample holds a few counts of this clone. This rearrangement joins TRBV4-1 to TRBJ2-7; D is perhaps TRBD1 (6 bases). With 2 bases removed from V and 4 bases from J, the gap between germline ends came to 21 bases. The germline V gene encodes CDR1 MGHRA and CDR2 YSYEKL. CDR3 length: 17 residues. CDR3 DNA sequence: TGCGCCAGCAGCCAACACGATAGCGCCGGGACAAGTTACGAGCAGTACTTC. Translating gives CASSQHDSAGTSYEQYF.

The chain joins TRBV10-3 to TRBJ2-7; TRBD1 matches at 7 bases. The CDR3 totals 13 residues. Germline V gives CDR1 ENHRY, CDR2 SYGVKD. V shed 4 bases, J shed 0 bases, and the junction held 0 bases outside the gene matches. CDR3 nucleotide sequence: TGTGCCATCAGTGGGGACAGCTCCTACGAGCAGTACTTC. It is translated as CAISGDSSYEQYF.

The rearrangement uses TRBV11-2 and TRBJ2-7, with 9 bases matching TRBD1. Germline trimming cut 5 bases from V and 4 bases from J; bases unmatched to any gene: 9. The CDR3 is 15 amino acids. The germline V gene encodes CDR1 SGHAT and CDR2 FQNNGV. DNA of the CDR3: TGTGCCAGCAGCCTCCCCGGGACAGGGTCGTACGAGCAGTACTTC. Its translation is CASSLPGTGSYEQYF.

There are a few counts of this clone. The V gene is TRBV18, the J gene TRBJ1-2, with TRBD1 identical over 8 bases. The germline V gene encodes CDR1 KGHSH and CDR2 LQKENI. The length of the CDR3 is 15 residues. Unmatched junction bases numbered 10, after V lost 6 bases and J lost 4 bases. The CDR3 here is CASSPDRGPSYGYTF. Here the CDR3 DNA reads TGTGCCAGCTCCCCTGACAGGGGTCCATCCTATGGCTACACCTTC.

V gene TRBV7-2 combines with J gene TRBJ1-5; 7 positions match TRBD1. Germline CDR1 reads SGHTA; CDR2 reads FQGNSA. V trimming: 6 bases; J trimming: 4 bases; junction bases outside the gene matches: 6. This CDR3 comprises 14 residues. CDR3 amino acids: CASSYDRVNQPQHF. In nucleotides, the CDR3 is TGTGCCAGCAGTTACGACAGGGTAAATCAGCCCCAGCATTTT.

There are a few counts of this clone. The rearrangement uses TRBV11-2 and TRBJ2-1; D is possibly TRBD2 (5 bases). The V end was cut by 5 bases, the J end by 1 base, with 12 bases between. CDR3 size: 15 residues. Per germline, CDR1 SGHAT and CDR2 FQNNGV. The CDR3 DNA is TGTGCCAGCAGCGAACTAGTTCTATCCTACAATGAGCAGTTCTTC. Its translation: CASSELVLSYNEQFF.

The table lists this clone with a few counts. The chain links TRBV27 to TRBJ1-2, with D uncertain. The CDR3 contains 15 residues. Germline CDR1 and CDR2: MNHEY and SMNVEV (reference sequence). V gave up 6 bases and J gave up 2 bases, with 16 bases separating them. The chain's CDR3 is CASRPTLGSNYGYTF. Here the CDR3 DNA reads TGTGCCAGCAGGCCAACCTTGGGCAGCAACTATGGCTACACCTTC.

This clone was seen a few times. The same CDR3 can be traced to other DNA sequences in this sample. V gene TRBV9 combines with J gene TRBJ2-3, with D maybe TRBD2 (5 bases). The CDR3 is made up of 14 amino acids. With 0 bases removed from V and 3 bases from J, the gap between germline ends came to 8 bases. Germline lookup yields CDR1 SGDLS and CDR2 YYNGEE. The chain's CDR3 is CASSVAGITDTQYF. CDR3 nucleotides: TGTGCCAGCAGCGTAGCGGGAATAACAGATACGCAGTATTTT.

This clone was counted only a few times. J is TRBJ2-5 and V is TRBV7-9; D is unclear. V was cut by 4 bases and J by 4 bases, with 4 bases left in between. Germline values: CDR1 SEHNR, CDR2 FQNEAQ (reference sequence). The length of the CDR3 is 11 residues. CDR3 DNA sequence: TGTGCCAGCAGCTCCGGAGAGACCCAGTACTTC. This encodes CASSSGETQYF.